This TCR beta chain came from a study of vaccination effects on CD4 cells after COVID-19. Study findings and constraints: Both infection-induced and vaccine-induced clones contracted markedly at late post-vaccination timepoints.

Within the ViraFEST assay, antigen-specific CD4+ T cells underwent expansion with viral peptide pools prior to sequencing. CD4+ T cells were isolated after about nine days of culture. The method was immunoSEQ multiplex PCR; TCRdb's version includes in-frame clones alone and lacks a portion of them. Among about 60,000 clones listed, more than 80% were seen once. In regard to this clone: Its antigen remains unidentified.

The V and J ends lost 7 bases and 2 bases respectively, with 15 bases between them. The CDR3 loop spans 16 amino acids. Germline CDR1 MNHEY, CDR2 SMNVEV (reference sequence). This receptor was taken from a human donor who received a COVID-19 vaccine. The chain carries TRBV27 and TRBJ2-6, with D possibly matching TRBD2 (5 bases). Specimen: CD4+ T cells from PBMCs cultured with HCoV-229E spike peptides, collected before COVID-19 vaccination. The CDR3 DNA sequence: TGTGCCAGCACTGGTGCTAGAGGGACTGGGGCCAACGTCCTGACTTTC. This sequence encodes CASTGARGTGANVLTF.